This T cell receptor (beta chain) was documented in a study of blood T cell repertoires in COVID-19 (dated by TCRdb to the early 2020s). For the study in its entirety: The collaborator samples originated in the United States, Italy and Spain and spanned the acute and convalescent phases of COVID-19. The repertoires were released in a freely available public database meant as a resource for research on the immune response to SARS-CoV-2. The material from the prospective study consisted of cDNA or gDNA derived from T cells, B-cell-depleted T cells, or PBMCs. The samples were drawn from the first 160 participants of the ongoing ImmuneRACE study and from 950 to 1,500 subjects provided by 6 global collaborators. Subjects who had been exposed to COVID-19, were actively infected with it, or had recovered from it provided the deeply sampled blood TCRbeta repertoires that made up the dataset. HLA class I and class II types, where available, came from metadata supplied by the sample provider rather than from assay-based typing. The sample metadata nearly always contained a de-identified subject ID, COVID-19 status, age in years and sex. Study-level results and caveats: The quantity of clinical and demographic metadata differed by source and by participant and was supplied without curation.

The collaborating institutions used their own protocols to collect whole blood in K2EDTA tubes. For TCRbeta analysis, collaborator samples were shipped as frozen whole blood, as isolated PBMCs, or as DNA extracted from either sample type. With regard to this clone: Which antigen it targets is not known. Base qualities are not recorded, but no much larger clone differs from it by a single base.

TCRbeta CDR3 regions were amplified from genomic DNA by means of the immunoSEQ Assay, a bias-controlled multiplex PCR. Per the original workflow: Within the assay, amplification of reference gene primers was used to estimate how many nucleated cells each sample contained. Sequence reads were collapsed and filtered to measure the absolute abundance of every unique TCRbeta CDR3 rearrangement. For each sample, productive Simpson clonality was calculated as the square root of Simpson's diversity index across productive rearrangements. TCRdb mirrors the immuneACCESS table, restricted to in-frame sequences. Some clones are absent from its copies; in checked studies, under half trace to an unresolved V gene, and the reason for the others is unknown. V and J calls and clone size are copied from that table; D and trimming were computed from the DNA. This sample holds 150,000 or so clones; approximately 83% were observed only once. 3.5% to 4.5% of the sample lies in the top ten.

Material: peripheral blood. This clonotype was obtained from a woman aged 55-69 years with acute or convalescent COVID-19.

The nucleotides are TGTGCCAGCAAGGTGAGCGCCTACGAGCAGTACTTC. Its amino acids are CASKVSAYEQYF. The receptor chain draws on TRBV2 and TRBJ2-7; too little of a D gene remains to name it. Via the germline V gene, CDR1 is SNHLY and CDR2 FYNNEI. The germline ends are 9 bases apart after V is trimmed by 7 bases and J by 2 bases. The CDR3 runs 12 amino acids, cysteine and phenylalanine included. The sequence is cut down to CDR3 DNA, 36 bases in frame from base 1.